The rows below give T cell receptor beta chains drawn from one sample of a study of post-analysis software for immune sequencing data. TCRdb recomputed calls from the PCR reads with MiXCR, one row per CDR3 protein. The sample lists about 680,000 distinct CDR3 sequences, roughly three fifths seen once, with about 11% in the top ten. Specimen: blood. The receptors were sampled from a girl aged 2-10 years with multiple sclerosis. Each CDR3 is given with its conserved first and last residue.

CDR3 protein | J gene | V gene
CASSYSGVSSYNEQFF | TRBJ2-1 | TRBV5-1
CSVGVLDSNTEAFF | TRBJ1-1 | TRBV29-1
CASSGLALEQYF | TRBJ2-7 | TRBV2
CASSWTQLRETQYF | TRBJ2-5 | TRBV5-5
CSAKRAGDATGDTQYF | TRBJ2-3 | TRBV20-1
CASSVEDMATDTQYF | TRBJ2-3 | TRBV9
CASSLFPFKGGPFYEQYF | TRBJ2-7 | TRBV7-6
CASSPDHGRSPYNEQFF | TRBJ2-1 | TRBV4-2
CASSLTWGERNGYTF | TRBJ1-2 | TRBV11-2
CSAGAGVWQFF | TRBJ2-1 | TRBV29-1
CSVGNRDRGPNEQFF | TRBJ2-1 | TRBV29-1
CASSPIEGETQYF | TRBJ2-5 | TRBV18
CASSSKIAGVATDTQYF | TRBJ2-3 | TRBV11-2
CSVSGDYSNRPQHF | TRBJ1-5 | TRBV29-1
CASSQALAGSSYEQYF | TRBJ2-7 | TRBV4-1
CSVGEGANTEAFF | TRBJ1-1 | TRBV29-1
CASSLGPGDEQYF | TRBJ2-7 | TRBV5-1
CASSELGNGYEQYF | TRBJ2-7 | TRBV6-1
CASIQGLVQFF | TRBJ2-1 | TRBV6-2/TRBV6-3
CASSLVPAGRGGLTDTQYF | TRBJ2-3 | TRBV7-2
CASSLGTSGSGDTKYF | TRBJ2-3 | TRBV4-2
CSARQGNTEAFF | TRBJ1-1 | TRBV20-1
CSARHTTGAHPYNEQYF | TRBJ2-5 | TRBV20-1
CSADAGFRIGVFSSYNEQFF | TRBJ2-1 | TRBV29-1
CASSSNRGDNEQFF | TRBJ2-1 | TRBV5-5
CSASKGVAGANVLTF | TRBJ2-6 | TRBV20-1
CASTRTGGYGYTF | TRBJ1-2 | TRBV25-1
CATSAATGQVGNEQFF | TRBJ2-1 | TRBV24-1
CASSLGAGDLEQFF | TRBJ2-1 | TRBV27
CATSDGATSGAQFF | TRBJ2-1 | TRBV24-1
CASSLAGLAGAYEQYF | TRBJ2-7 | TRBV5-1
CASRERDRANYGYTF | TRBJ1-2 | TRBV6-6
CAISESSGPYGYTF | TRBJ1-2 | TRBV10-3
CASSTSQAGTNTEAFF | TRBJ1-1 | TRBV7-2
CASSLGTGNTEAFF | TRBJ1-1 | TRBV5-1
CASSGGGPNYGYTF | TRBJ1-2 | TRBV5-1
CASSQTSGEYNEQFF | TRBJ2-1 | TRBV3-1
CASSRVSHNTDTQYF | TRBJ2-3 | TRBV7-6
CASSRFIAAGGANEQFF | TRBJ2-1 | TRBV7-8
CASSLDQGMKYNEQFF | TRBJ2-1 | TRBV5-1
CASRGTGGDWGNQPQHF | TRBJ1-5 | TRBV12-3/TRBV12-4
CASSVAAGGPSDTQYF | TRBJ2-3 | TRBV9
CAISESGQPQHF | TRBJ1-5 | TRBV10-3
CSAKTGTGINQPQHF | TRBJ1-5 | TRBV29-1
CASSQDRGAYNEQFF | TRBJ2-1 | TRBV4-3
CASSSTPGQGEEKLFF | TRBJ1-4 | TRBV7-9
CASSKVSGLLPDEQFF | TRBJ2-1 | TRBV5-1
CASSLGGTSDTQYF | TRBJ2-3 | TRBV5-1
CASSRVGGFSETQYF | TRBJ2-5 | TRBV7-9
CASSLSVGSNAFF | TRBJ1-1 | TRBV12-3/TRBV12-4
CASSLEGPDGDTQYF | TRBJ2-3 | TRBV5-6
CSARTGGTGELFF | TRBJ2-2 | TRBV29-1
CASSLQLRDSDTQYF | TRBJ2-3 | TRBV7-8